The clone carrying this TCR beta chain was detected only a few times. The sample is drawn from a study of blood T cell repertoires in COVID-19. Study in general: Acute-phase and convalescent COVID-19 samples originated in the United States, Italy and Spain.

Authors' analysis steps: Estimated nucleated cell counts came from reference gene primer amplification. Using immunoSEQ multiplex PCR, the repertoire was profiled, and TCRdb retains in-frame clones only, with some absent. That table is the source of V, J and clone size, and D and trimming were worked out from the DNA. The table lists fewer than 250,000 clones, 80% to 90% of them singletons. The specimen sequenced was peripheral blood. The sequence was obtained from a woman in her forties with active or convalescent COVID-19.

This CDR3 is CASSLGLGAGYGYTF. The DNA of the CDR3 is TGTGCCAGCAGCTTGGGCCTGGGGGCCGGGTATGGCTACACCTTC. The V gene is TRBV7-2, the J gene TRBJ1-2; TRBD1 is a possible D gene (6 bases). V lost 3 bases and J lost 5, with 16 bases in between. The CDR3 is 15 residues long. The germline V gene has CDR1 SGHTA and CDR2 FQGNSA.